The entry that follows covers one T cell receptor beta chain sequence. Its antigen is as yet unknown. The record originates from a study of glioma-infiltrating T cells after dendritic cell vaccination. Study-level points and caveats: Estimated pretreatment TIL content predicted outcome after dendritic cell vaccination. Only a small number of patients had complete blood and tumor samples.

The protocol was immunoSEQ multiplex PCR, while the TCRdb copy is restricted to in-frame clones and leaves out a portion. The sample has 80,000 to 95,000 clones, 85% seen once; the top ten hold 7.5% to 8.5%. The time point: after dendritic cell vaccination, including at tumor progression/relapse. Germline V CDR1 and CDR2: KGHSH, LQKENI. The V end was cut by 3 bases, the J end by 8 bases, with 22 bases between. This CDR3 has 16 residues. The chain uses TRBV18 and TRBJ1-2; D gene ambiguous. The sample in question was blood, obtained after dendritic cell vaccination. The sequence came from a human donor with glioblastoma. CDR3 sequence (DNA): TGTGCCAGCTCACCTACGAGGAGCCCGGGATCAAGGGGCTACACCTTC. This encodes CASSPTRSPGSRGYTF.